One and the same sample provided the 3 T cell receptor beta chains below, sequenced in a study of blood T cell repertoires in COVID-19. Profiled with immunoSEQ multiplex PCR; TCRdb holds only in-frame clones, not every one. The repertoire has around 160,000 clones, roughly 79% of them found once; the top ten carry roughly 8.4%. Input material: peripheral blood. Receptors originate from a human donor with acute or convalescent COVID-19. The donor label of this sample is uncertain.

The V and J genes are TRBV6-5 and TRBJ1-4, with D possibly being TRBD1 (5 bases). Germline V gene data show CDR1 as MNHEY and CDR2 as SVGAGI. The V and J ends lost 5 bases and 8 bases respectively, with 18 bases between them. The CDR3 covers 15 residues. The CDR3 DNA reads as TGTGCCAGCAGTCCTCAGGGAAATTGGGGAGAAAAACTGTTTTTT. Its translation is CASSPQGNWGEKLFF.

This clone has only a few counts. The CDR3 region is CASSPGTGVQFEAFF. CDR3 nucleotide sequence: TGTGCCAGCAGCCCCGGGACAGGGGTTCAATTTGAAGCTTTCTTT. The chain is built from TRBV5-6 and TRBJ1-1; 10 nucleotides agree with TRBD1. Looked up from germline, CDR1 is SGHDT and CDR2 is YYEEEE. V dropped 4 bases and J dropped 7; count of bases not matched to a gene: 10. This CDR3 is built from 15 residues. Full variable domain (remainder filled in from reference TRBV5-6 and TRBJ1-1): DAGVTQSPTHLIKTRGQQVTLRCSPKSGHDTVSWYQQALGQGPQFIFQYYEEEERQRGNFPDRFSGHQFPNYSSELNVNALLLGDSALYLCASSPGTGVQFEAFFGQGTRLTVV.

This chain links TRBV4-2 with TRBJ2-2; 12 bases are a match to TRBD2. The V segment lost 3 bases and the J segment 7 bases; nucleotides outside the gene matches: 9. Germline assignment: CDR1 LGHNA and CDR2 YNFKEQ. The CDR3 is 17 amino acids. CDR3 in amino acids: CASSHFLAGGPDGELFF. Written as DNA, the CDR3 is TGTGCCAGCAGCCACTTCCTAGCGGGGGGGCCGGACGGGGAGCTGTTTTTT.